These 2 T cell receptor beta chains share one sample of origin, sequenced in a study of blood T cell repertoires in COVID-19 (dated by TCRdb to 2018 to 2020). The receptor library was made with the immunoSEQ multiplex PCR assay. TCRdb provides this immuneACCESS table in a form limited to in-frame rearrangements. Some clones are lacking; in checked studies, under half of them reflect an unresolved V gene, and why the rest are absent is not known. This sample holds more than 85,000 clones; 82% were observed only once. The ten largest clonotypes hold under 20% of the sample. Source material: peripheral blood. These receptors came from a man older than 75 with acute or convalescent COVID-19.

The gene calls are TRBV18 and TRBJ1-5; D ambiguous. Germline CDR1 KGHSH, CDR2 LQKENI. The ends were cut back, 6 bases at V and 0 bases at J, with 15 bases in the middle. This CDR3 comprises 16 residues. CDR3: CASSRGVTNSNQPQHF. CDR3 DNA: TGTGCCAGCTCCCGGGGAGTTACGAATAGCAATCAGCCCCAGCATTTT.

This chain joins TRBV29-1 and TRBJ2-7; 15 nucleotides agree with TRBD2. With 6 bases clipped from V and 6 bases from J, the junction kept 3 bases outside the gene matches. The CDR3 sequence is 13 residues long. Germline CDR1 SQVTM, CDR2 ANQGSEA. CDR3 loop: CSVRTSGRGEQYF. CDR3 nucleotide sequence: TGCAGCGTCCGGACTAGCGGGAGGGGCGAGCAGTACTTC.